Sequencing of this TCR beta chain was carried out in a study of T cell repertoires and HLA-DP antigens. CDR1 LNHDA and CDR2 SQIVND come from the germline V gene (reference sequence). V trimming: 5 bases; J trimming: 4 bases; junction bases outside the gene matches: 8. The CDR3 loop spans 15 amino acids. Untouched CD4+ T cells were isolated by negative selection, averaging about 98% purity. Some clones are missing from TCRdb's copy, which holds only in-frame ones; the method was immunoSEQ multiplex PCR. The sample contains around 100,000 clones, about 91% of which appear only once. To note about this clone: The antigen is undetermined.

Findings and caveats of the study: Against one allele, clones undetected before culture averaged about 40%; against the other, 50.6%.

The TCR was taken from a woman under 30 in good health and CMV-seronegative. The V call is TRBV19, the J call TRBJ1-5; 7 nucleotides align to TRBD1. Sequencing was carried out using CD4+ T cells from PBMCs. The CDR3 DNA follows: TGTGCCAGTAGTCCCCGACAGGGTGGTAATCAGCCCCAGCATTTT. Residues: CASSPRQGGNQPQHF.